The next 13 T cell receptor beta chains were all read from a single sample in a study of T cells expressing NK-cell markers. TCRdb derives one entry per CDR3 protein from the 5' RACE reads, leaving out DNA. The sample includes 160,000 or so distinct CDR3 sequences. What was sequenced was blood T cells: a sorted CD56 or NKG2C T cell subset, CD4+ or CD8+ T cells, or bulk PBMC T cells (not recorded which). All receptors come from a woman between 18 and 75 years old in good health.

V is TRBV20-1 and J is TRBJ2-7; TCRdb lists TRBD2, though no DNA is available to test this call. CDR1 is DFQATT, CDR2 SNEGSKA, per germline (reference sequence). This CDR3 is 16 amino acids long. The CDR3 sequence is CSARDQLAGGPYEQYF.

The CDR3 is CASSPAQGPQETQYF. The rearrangement uses TRBV18 and TRBJ2-5; absent DNA, TCRdb's TRBD1 call cannot be checked. Per the germline V gene, CDR1 is KGHSH and CDR2 is LQKENI. This CDR3 is 15 amino acids long.

The chain has TRBV4-1 and TRBJ2-1. This CDR3 is 15 amino acids long. The germline V gene encodes CDR1 MGHRA and CDR2 YSYEKL. CDR3: CASRRPGGLYNEQFF.

CDR3 loop: CASSLEVSGYTF. The V gene is TRBV5-1, the J gene TRBJ1-2. Germline CDR1 is SGHRS and CDR2 is YFSETQ. CDR3 length: 12 amino acids.

The V call is TRBV7-2, the J call TRBJ2-7. The germline V gene has CDR1 SGHTA and CDR2 FQGNSA. This CDR3 is built from 14 residues. CDR3: CASSLQTSSSEQYF.

The chain combines TRBV9 with TRBJ2-1. Germline V gene lookup returns CDR1 SGDLS and CDR2 YYNGEE. The CDR3 covers 15 residues. CDR3 sequence: CASSVATGSYNEQFF.

The rearrangement links TRBV5-1 to TRBJ2-2; TCRdb indicates TRBD1, and absent DNA this call remains unverified. CDR3 length: 15 amino acids. Germline lookup yields CDR1 SGHRS and CDR2 YFSETQ. CDR3 sequence: CASSLREHNTGELFF.

The CDR3 spells CATPGLNTEAFF. V usage is TRBV24-1 and J usage is TRBJ1-1; as DNA is missing, the TRBD1 call by TCRdb cannot be tested. CDR3 size: 12 residues. Germline values: CDR1 KGHDR, CDR2 SFDVKD.

The rearrangement links TRBV3-1 to TRBJ1-3. This CDR3 contains 15 residues. Germline CDR1 and CDR2: LGHDT and YNNKEL (reference sequence). The CDR3 protein is CASSPGLVTGNTIYF.

The chain combines TRBV27 with TRBJ1-1; TCRdb reports TRBD1, a call that lacks DNA to check it against. Germline values: CDR1 MNHEY, CDR2 SMNVEV (reference sequence). The CDR3 loop spans 15 amino acids. CDR3 amino acids: CASSWTGGMNTEAFF.

This CDR3 reads CASRQVPYNEQFF. The chain carries TRBV5-1 and TRBJ2-1; TCRdb designates TRBD1, a call that cannot be tested without DNA. The CDR3 covers 13 residues. CDR1 SGHRS and CDR2 YFSETQ come from the germline V gene.

The chain recombines TRBV12-3 or TRBV12-4 with TRBJ1-1; with no DNA, the TCRdb D assignment of TRBD1 cannot be verified. This CDR3 region has 15 residues. This CDR3 is CASSFRGTLSTEAFF.

The chain employs TRBV7-2 and TRBJ2-1. Germline V CDR1 and CDR2: SGHTA, FQGNSA. This CDR3 has 11 amino acids. CDR3 residues: CASSGTTEQFF.